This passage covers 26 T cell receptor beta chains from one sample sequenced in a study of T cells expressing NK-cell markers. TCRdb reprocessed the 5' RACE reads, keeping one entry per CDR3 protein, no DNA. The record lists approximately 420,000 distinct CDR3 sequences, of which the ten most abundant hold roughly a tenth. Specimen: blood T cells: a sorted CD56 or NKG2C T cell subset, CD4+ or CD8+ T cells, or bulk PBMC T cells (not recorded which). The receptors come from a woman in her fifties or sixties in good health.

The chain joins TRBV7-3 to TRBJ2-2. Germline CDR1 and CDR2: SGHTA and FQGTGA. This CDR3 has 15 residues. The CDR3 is CASSYLGTQTGELFF.

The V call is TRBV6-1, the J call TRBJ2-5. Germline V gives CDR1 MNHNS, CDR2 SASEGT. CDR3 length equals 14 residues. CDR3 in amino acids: CASSALNYGETQYF.

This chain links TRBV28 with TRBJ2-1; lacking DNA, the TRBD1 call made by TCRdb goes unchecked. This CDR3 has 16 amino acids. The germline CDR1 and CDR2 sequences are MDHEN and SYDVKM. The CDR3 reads CASSPPLLAAYNEQFF.

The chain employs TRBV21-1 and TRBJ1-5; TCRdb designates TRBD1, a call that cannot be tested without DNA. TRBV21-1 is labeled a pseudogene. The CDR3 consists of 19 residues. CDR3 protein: CASSKRFRTGTYSNQPQHF.

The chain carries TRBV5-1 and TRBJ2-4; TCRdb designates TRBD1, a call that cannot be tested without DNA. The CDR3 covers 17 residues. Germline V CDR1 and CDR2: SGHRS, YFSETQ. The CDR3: CASSLLPGQGNLDIQYF.

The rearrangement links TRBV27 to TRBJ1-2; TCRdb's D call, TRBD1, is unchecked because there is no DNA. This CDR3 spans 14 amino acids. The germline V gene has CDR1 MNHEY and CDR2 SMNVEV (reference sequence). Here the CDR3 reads CASSTGAEAYGYTF.

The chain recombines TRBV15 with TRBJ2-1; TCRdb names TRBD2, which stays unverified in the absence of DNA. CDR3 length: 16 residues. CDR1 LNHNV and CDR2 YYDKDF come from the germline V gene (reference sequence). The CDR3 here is CATSREGGSGPNEQFF. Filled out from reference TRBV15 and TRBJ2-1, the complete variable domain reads DAMVIQNPRYQVTQFGKPVTLSCSQTLNHNVMYWYQQKSSQAPKLLFHYYDKDFNNEADTPDNFQSRRPNTSFCFLDIRSPGLGDTAMYLCATSREGGSGPNEQFFGPGTRLTVL.

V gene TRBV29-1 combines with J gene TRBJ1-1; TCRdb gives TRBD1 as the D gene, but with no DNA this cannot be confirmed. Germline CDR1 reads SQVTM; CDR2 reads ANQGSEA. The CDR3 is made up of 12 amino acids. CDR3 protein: CSVKGATTEAFF.

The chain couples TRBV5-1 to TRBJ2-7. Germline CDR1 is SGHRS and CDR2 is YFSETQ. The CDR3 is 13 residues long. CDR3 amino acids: CASSLARTYEQYF.

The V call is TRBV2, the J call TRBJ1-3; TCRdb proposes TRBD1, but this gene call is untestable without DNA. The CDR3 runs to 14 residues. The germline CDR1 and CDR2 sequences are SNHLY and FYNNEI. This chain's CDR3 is CASRDRRGGNTIYF.

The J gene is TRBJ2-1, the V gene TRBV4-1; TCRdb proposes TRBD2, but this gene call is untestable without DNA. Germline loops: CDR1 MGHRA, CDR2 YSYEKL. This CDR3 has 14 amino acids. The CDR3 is CASSQLTSGNEQFF.

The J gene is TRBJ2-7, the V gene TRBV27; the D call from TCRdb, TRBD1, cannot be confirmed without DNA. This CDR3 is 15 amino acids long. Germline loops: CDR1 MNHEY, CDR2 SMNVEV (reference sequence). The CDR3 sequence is CASRNRQGRSYEQYF.

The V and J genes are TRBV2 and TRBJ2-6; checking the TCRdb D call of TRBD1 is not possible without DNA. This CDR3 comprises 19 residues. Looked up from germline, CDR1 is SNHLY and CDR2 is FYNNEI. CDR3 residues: CASRVLPGQGSSGANVLTF.

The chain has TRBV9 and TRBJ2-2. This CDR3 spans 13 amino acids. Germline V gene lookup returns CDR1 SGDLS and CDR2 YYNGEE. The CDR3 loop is CASSVGGSGELFF.

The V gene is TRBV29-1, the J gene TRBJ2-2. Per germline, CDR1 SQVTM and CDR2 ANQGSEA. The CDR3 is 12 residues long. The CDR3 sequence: CSWKGNTGELFF.

The CDR3 loop is CSARGGGGYGYTF. The chain joins TRBV20-1 to TRBJ1-2; TCRdb selects TRBD1, and the lack of DNA leaves this call unchecked. The germline CDR1 and CDR2 sequences are DFQATT and SNEGSKA (reference sequence). CDR3 length: 13 amino acids.

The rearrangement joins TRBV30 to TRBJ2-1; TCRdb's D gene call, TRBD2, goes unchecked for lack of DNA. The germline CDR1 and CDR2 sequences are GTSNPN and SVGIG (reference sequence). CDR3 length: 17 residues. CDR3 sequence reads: CACSSGLEGLSYNEQFF.

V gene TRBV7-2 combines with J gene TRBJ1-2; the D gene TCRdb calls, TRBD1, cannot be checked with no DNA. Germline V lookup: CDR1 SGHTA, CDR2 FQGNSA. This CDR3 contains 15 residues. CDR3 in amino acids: CASSPQSGGNYGYTF.

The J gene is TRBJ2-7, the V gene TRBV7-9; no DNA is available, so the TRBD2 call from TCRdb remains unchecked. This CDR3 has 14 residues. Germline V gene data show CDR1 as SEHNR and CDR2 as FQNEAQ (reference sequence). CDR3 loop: CASSYGARTYEQYF.

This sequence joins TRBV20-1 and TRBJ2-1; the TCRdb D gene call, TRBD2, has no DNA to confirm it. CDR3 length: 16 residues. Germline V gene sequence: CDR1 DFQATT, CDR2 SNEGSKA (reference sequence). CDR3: CSARAELAGVRTEQFF.

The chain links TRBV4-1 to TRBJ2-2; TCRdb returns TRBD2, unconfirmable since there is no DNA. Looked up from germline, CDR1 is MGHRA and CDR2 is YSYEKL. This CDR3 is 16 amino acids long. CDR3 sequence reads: CASSPLSGRGTGELFF.

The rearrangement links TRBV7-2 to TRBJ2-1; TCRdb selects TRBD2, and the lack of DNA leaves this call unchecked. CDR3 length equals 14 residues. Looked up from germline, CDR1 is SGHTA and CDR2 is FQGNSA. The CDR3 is CASSPGLSYNEQFF.

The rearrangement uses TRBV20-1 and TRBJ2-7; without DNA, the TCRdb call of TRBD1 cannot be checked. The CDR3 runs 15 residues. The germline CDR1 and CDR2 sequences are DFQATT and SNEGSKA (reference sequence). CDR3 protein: CSASGDSRTFYEQYF.

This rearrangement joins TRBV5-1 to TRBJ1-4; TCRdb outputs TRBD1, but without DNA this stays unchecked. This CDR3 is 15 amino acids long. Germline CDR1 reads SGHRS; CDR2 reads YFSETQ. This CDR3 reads CASRTQQGLNEKLFF.

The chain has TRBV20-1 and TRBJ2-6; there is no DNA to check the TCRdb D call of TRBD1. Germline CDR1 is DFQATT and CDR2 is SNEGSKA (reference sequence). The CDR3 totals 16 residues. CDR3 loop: CSARGVDRTGANVLTF.

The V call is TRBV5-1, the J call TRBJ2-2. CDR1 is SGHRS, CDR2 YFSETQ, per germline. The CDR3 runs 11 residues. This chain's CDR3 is CASNQAGELFF.